This T cell receptor beta chain was captured in a study of T cell responses to AZD1222 COVID-19 vaccine. This table comes from immunoSEQ multiplex PCR, and its TCRdb copy is limited to in-frame clones, with some not included. The table lists roughly 150,000 clones, roughly nine tenths of them singletons, with roughly 6.9% in the top ten. Regarding the study as a whole: A reported finding is that nearly half of spike-specific TCRs target unmutated variant regions. Females outnumbered males among donors, who were mostly white British; clonal diversity was possibly underestimated. Compared with day 0, the breadth and depth of the Spike-specific TCR repertoire rose significantly after two doses of AZD1222. Just a handful of AZD1222 recipients tested seropositive at baseline.

Trimming removed 5 bases at V and 2 bases at J, with 17 bases between. Germline CDR1 GTSNPN, CDR2 SVGIG (reference sequence). The CDR3 covers 15 residues. Worth noting for this clone: The antigen is not known.

V usage is TRBV30 and J usage is TRBJ2-3; D call uncertain. This clonotype originated in an adult in good health. The sequencing used peripheral blood, collected on day 0 of AZD1222 vaccination. CDR3: CAWWVITANTDTQYF. The CDR3 nucleotides read TGTGCCTGGTGGGTTATAACAGCCAACACAGATACGCAGTATTTT.